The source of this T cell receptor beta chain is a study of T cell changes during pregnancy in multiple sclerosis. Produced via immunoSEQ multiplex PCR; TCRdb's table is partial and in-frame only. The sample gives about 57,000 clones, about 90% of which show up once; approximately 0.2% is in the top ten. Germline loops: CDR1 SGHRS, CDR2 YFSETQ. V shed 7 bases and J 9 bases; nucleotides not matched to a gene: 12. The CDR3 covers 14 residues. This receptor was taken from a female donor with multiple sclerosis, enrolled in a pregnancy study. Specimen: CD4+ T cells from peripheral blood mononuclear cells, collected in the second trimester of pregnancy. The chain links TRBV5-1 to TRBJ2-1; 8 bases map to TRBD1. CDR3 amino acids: CASGPQGAVGEQFF. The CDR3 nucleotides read TGCGCCAGCGGCCCCCAGGGGGCCGTGGGTGAGCAGTTCTTC.